This T cell receptor (beta chain) was sequenced in a study of Graves' ophthalmopathy and Graves' hyperthyroidism. The junction had 4 bases not matched to a gene; V was cut back by 4 bases and J by 4 bases. CDR3 length: 14 amino acids. CDR1 MNHNS and CDR2 SASEGT come from the germline V gene. This clonotype was recorded many times. Lactation, pregnancy, uncontrolled infections and other autoimmune diseases were all grounds for excluding patients. The sequenced template was RNA, covering the TCR beta CDR3 region. Investigators did first-round RT-PCR with HTBI primers, then second-round multiplex PCR. TCRdb re-analysed the multiplex PCR reads in MiXCR, keeping a single row per CDR3 protein. The sample includes 350,000 to 450,000 distinct CDR3 sequences, around 18% of them seen just once.

The sample taken for sequencing was peripheral blood. The receptor was derived from a woman between 18 and 30 years old with Graves' ophthalmopathy. The chain employs TRBV6-1 and TRBJ1-1, with 9 bases matching TRBD1. This CDR3 reads CASSVQGAGTEAFF. The CDR3 DNA reads as TGTGCCAGCAGTGTACAGGGGGCTGGCACTGAAGCTTTCTTT.